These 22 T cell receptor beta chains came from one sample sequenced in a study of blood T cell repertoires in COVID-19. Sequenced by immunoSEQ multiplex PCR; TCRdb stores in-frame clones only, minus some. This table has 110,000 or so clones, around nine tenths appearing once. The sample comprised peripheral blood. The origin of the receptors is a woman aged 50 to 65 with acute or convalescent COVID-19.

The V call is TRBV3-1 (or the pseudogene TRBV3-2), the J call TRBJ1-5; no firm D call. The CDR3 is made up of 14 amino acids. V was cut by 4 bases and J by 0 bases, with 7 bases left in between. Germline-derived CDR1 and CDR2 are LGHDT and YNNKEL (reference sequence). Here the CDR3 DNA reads TGTGCCAGCAGCCCCGCTAATAGCAATCAGCCCCAGCATTTT. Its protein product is CASSPANSNQPQHF.

This CDR3 reads CASSFRSGELFF. In DNA form, the CDR3 reads TGTGCCAGCAGTTTCAGGTCCGGGGAGCTGTTTTTT. J is TRBJ2-2 and V is TRBV27; no firm D call. CDR3 length: 12 residues. CDR1 is MNHEY and CDR2 is SMNVEV in the germline V gene (reference sequence). Trimming took 3 bases from V and 6 from J, leaving 5 bases between them.

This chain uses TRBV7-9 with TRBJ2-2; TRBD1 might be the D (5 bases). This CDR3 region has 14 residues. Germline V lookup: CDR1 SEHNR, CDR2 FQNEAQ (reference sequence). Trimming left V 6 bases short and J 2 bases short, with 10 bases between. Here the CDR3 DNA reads TGTGCCAGCAGACCGACAGCTAACACCGGGGAGCTGTTTTTT. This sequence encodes CASRPTANTGELFF.

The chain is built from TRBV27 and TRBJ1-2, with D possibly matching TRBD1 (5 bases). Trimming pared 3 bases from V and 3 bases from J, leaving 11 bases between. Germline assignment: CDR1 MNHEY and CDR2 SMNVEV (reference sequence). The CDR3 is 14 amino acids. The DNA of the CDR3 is TGTGCCAGCAGTTTGGCAGGGCCCCACTATGGCTACACCTTC. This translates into CASSLAGPHYGYTF.

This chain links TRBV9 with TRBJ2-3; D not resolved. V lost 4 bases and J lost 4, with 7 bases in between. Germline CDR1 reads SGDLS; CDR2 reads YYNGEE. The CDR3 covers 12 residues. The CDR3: CASSPPADTQYF. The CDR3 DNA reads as TGTGCCAGCAGCCCCCCCGCAGATACGCAGTATTTT.

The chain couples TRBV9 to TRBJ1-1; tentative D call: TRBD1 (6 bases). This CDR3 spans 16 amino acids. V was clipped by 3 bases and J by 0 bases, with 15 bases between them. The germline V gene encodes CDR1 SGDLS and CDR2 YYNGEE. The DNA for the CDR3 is TGTGCCAGCAGCGATAACAGGGCGGGGGTGAACACTGAAGCTTTCTTT. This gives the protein CASSDNRAGVNTEAFF.

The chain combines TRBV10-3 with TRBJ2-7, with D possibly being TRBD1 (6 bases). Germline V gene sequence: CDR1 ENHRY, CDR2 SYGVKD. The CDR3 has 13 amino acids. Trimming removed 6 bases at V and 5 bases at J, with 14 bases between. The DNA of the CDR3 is TGTGCCATCAGCCCAGGGGATTGGCACGAGCAGTACTTC. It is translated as CAISPGDWHEQYF.

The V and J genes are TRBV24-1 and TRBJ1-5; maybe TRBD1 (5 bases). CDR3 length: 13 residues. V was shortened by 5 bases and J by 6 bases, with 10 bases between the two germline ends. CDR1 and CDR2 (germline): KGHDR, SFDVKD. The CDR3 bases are TGTGCCACCAGTGCAGGGATGGCTCAGCCCCAGCATTTT. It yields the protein CATSAGMAQPQHF.

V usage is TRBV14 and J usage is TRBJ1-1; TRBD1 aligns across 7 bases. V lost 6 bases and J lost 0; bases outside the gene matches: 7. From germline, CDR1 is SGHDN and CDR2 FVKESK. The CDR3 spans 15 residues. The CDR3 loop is CASRRQGGMNTEAFF. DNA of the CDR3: TGTGCCAGCAGACGACAGGGTGGCATGAACACTGAAGCTTTCTTT. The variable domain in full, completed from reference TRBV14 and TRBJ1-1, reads EAGVTQFPSHSVIEKGQTVTLRCDPISGHDNLYWYRRVMGKEIKFLLHFVKESKQDESGMPNNRFLAERTGGTYSTLKVQPAELEDSGVYFCASRRQGGMNTEAFFGQGTRLTVV.

The CDR3: CASSQGAFGYTF. CDR3 sequence (DNA): TGTGCCAGCAGTCAGGGGGCTTTTGGCTACACCTTC. V usage is TRBV2 and J usage is TRBJ1-2; TRBD1 matches at 8 bases. The CDR3 sequence is 12 residues long. The germline V gene has CDR1 SNHLY and CDR2 FYNNEI. With V trimmed by 5 bases and J by 7 bases, 3 bases remained unmatched.

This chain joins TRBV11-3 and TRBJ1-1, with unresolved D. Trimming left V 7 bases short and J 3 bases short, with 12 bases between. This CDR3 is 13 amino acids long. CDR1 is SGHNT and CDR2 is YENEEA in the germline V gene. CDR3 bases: TGTGCCAGCACCTTGAGTCGGGACACTGAAGCTTTCTTT. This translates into CASTLSRDTEAFF.

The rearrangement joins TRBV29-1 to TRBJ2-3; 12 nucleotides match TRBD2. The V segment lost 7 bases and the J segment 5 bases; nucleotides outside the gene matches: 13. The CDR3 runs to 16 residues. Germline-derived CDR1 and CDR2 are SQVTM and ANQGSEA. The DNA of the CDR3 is TGCAGCGCCGGTGGGGCTAGCGGGAGGGCAGGAGATACGCAGTATTTT. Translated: CSAGGASGRAGDTQYF.

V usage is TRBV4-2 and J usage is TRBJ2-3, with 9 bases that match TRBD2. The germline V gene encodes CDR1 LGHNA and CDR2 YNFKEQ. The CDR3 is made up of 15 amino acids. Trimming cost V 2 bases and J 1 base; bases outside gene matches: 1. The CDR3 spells CASSQKRGGTDTQYF. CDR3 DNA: TGTGCCAGCAGCCAAAAGCGGGGGGGCACAGATACGCAGTATTTT.

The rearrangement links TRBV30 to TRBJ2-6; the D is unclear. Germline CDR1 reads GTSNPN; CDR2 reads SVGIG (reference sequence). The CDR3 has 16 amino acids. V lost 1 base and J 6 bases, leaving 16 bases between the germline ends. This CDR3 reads CAWSGSGLGTANVLTF. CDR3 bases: TGTGCCTGGAGTGGATCTGGGCTCGGCACGGCCAACGTCCTGACTTTC.

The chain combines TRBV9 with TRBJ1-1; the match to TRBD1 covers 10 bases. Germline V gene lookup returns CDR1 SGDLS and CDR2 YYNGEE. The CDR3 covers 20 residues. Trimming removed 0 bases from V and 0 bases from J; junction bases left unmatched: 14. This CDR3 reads CASSVGGTGEVSLMNTEAFF. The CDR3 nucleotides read TGTGCCAGCAGCGTAGGGGGGACAGGGGAGGTTTCGTTAATGAACACTGAAGCTTTCTTT.

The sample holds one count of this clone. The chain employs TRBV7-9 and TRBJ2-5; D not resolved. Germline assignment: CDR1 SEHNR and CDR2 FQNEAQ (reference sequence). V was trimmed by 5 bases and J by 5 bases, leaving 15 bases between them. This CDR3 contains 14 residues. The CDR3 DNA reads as TGTGCCAGCAGCCCCAGAACAGCTCCGGAGACCCAGTACTTC. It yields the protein CASSPRTAPETQYF.

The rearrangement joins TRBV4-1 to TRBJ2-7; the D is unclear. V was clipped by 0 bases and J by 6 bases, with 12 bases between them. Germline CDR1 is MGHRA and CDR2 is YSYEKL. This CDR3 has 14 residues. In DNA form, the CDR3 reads TGCGCCAGCAGCCAAGATCAGCCGACTTCCGAGCAGTACTTC. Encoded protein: CASSQDQPTSEQYF.

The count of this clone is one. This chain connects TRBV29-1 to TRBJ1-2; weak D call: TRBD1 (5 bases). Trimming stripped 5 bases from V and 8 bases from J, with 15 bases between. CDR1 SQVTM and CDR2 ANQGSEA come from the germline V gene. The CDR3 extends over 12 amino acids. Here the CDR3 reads CSVLLLRAGYTF. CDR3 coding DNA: TGCAGCGTTCTACTGCTCAGGGCCGGCTACACCTTC. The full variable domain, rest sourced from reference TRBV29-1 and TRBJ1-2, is SAVISQKPSRDICQRGTSLTIQCQVDSQVTMMFWYRQQPGQSLTLIATANQGSEATYESGFVIDKFPISRPNLTFSTLTVSNMSPEDSSIYLCSVLLLRAGYTFGSGTRLTVV.

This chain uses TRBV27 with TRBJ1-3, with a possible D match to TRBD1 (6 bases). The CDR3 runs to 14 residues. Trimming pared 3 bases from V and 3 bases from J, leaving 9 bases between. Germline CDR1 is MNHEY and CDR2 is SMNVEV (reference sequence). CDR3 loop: CASSLRGYGNTIYF. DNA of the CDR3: TGTGCCAGCAGTTTGAGGGGGTATGGAAACACCATATATTTT.

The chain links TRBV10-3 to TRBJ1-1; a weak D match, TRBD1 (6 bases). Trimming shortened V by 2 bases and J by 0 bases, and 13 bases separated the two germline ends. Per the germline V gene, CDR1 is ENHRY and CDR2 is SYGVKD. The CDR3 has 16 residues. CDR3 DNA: TGTGCCATCAGTGAGAGTAAAGACAGGTTGAACACTGAAGCTTTCTTT. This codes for CAISESKDRLNTEAFF.

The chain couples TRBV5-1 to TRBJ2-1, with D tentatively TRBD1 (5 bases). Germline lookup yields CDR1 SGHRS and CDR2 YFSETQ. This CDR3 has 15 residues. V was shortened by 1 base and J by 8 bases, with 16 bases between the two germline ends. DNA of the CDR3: TGCGCCAGCAGCTTGTCAGACAGCCTAAGGGATGAGCAGTTCTTC. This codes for CASSLSDSLRDEQFF.

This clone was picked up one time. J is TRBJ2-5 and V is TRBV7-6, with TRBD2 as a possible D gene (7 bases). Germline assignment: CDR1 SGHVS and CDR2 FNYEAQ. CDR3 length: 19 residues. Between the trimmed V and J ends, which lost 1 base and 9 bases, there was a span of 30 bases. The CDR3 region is CASSLGGGVRGPPSLAQYF. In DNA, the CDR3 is TGTGCCAGCAGCTTAGGGGGCGGTGTGCGGGGGCCGCCTTCATTGGCCCAGTACTTC.